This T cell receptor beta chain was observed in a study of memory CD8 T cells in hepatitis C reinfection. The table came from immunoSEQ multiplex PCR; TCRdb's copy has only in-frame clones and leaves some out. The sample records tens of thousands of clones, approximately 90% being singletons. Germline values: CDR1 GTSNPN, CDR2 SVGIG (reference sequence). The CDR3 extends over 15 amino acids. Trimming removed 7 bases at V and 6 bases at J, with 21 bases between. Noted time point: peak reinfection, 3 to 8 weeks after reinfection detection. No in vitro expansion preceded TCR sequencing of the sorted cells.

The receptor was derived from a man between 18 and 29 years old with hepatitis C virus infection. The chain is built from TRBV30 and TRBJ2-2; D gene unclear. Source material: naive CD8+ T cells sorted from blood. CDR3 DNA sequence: TGTGCCTTTAAGTGGTGGCGGAATGGAGCCGGGGAGCTGTTTTTT. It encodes CAFKWWRNGAGELFF.